These 14 T cell receptor beta chains originate from one sample sequenced in a study of cytomegalovirus exposure and HLA in healthy donors. PCR involved 60 Vbeta and 13 Jbeta primers. Repertoires were generated with immunoSEQ multiplex PCR, while TCRdb's copy carries only in-frame clones and drops some. The table records roughly 100,000 clones, around 75% of them present only once. The sequenced sample was PBMCs. The receptors stem from a man aged 25 to 40 in good health and CMV-seronegative.

This clone was seen more than once but under ten times. This chain joins TRBV4-2 and TRBJ2-2; TRBD1 aligns across 7 bases. Germline V lookup: CDR1 LGHNA, CDR2 YNFKEQ. The V and J ends lost 1 base and 5 bases, in that order; junction bases with no gene match: 4. This CDR3 is built from 15 residues. Here the CDR3 DNA reads TGTGCCAGCAGCCAAGGACAGGGAGTTACCGGGGAGCTGTTTTTT. It is translated as CASSQGQGVTGELFF.

The CDR3 DNA is TGCAGCGTTCAACGGCTAGCGGGGGAAACAGATACGCAGTATTTT. It codes for CSVQRLAGETDTQYF. The rearrangement uses TRBV29-1 and TRBJ2-3, with 10 bases that match TRBD2. After removal of 5 bases from V and 3 bases from J, the junction contained 8 bases not matched to a gene. Per the germline V gene, CDR1 is SQVTM and CDR2 is ANQGSEA. This CDR3 region has 15 residues.

The chain uses TRBV11-2 and TRBJ1-2; 9 nucleotides match TRBD1. CDR1 and CDR2 (germline): SGHAT, FQNNGV. The trim removed 5 bases at V and 4 bases at J, leaving 8 bases unmatched. This CDR3 spans 15 amino acids. CDR3 coding DNA: TGTGCCAGCAGCAAGAGACAGGGGGAAGGCTATGGCTACACCTTC. It encodes CASSKRQGEGYGYTF.

V gene TRBV9 combines with J gene TRBJ1-4; no clear D gene. The CDR3 extends over 13 amino acids. With 3 bases removed from V and 8 bases from J, the gap between germline ends came to 11 bases. The germline V gene has CDR1 SGDLS and CDR2 YYNGEE. The CDR3 region is CASSGGDREKLFF. CDR3 nucleotides: TGTGCCAGCAGCGGAGGCGATAGGGAAAAACTGTTTTTT.

The chain has TRBV5-1 and TRBJ1-2; D call uncertain. This CDR3 is 12 amino acids long. Germline V CDR1 and CDR2: SGHRS, YFSETQ. Between the trimmed V and J ends, which lost 4 bases and 5 bases, there was a span of 9 bases. CDR3 amino acids: CASSEGFYGYTF. For the CDR3, the DNA is TGCGCCAGCAGCGAGGGATTTTATGGCTACACCTTC.

This rearrangement joins TRBV5-4 to TRBJ2-4, with 7 nucleotides matching TRBD2. The V gene end was trimmed by 0 bases and the J gene end by 8 bases; junction bases not matched to a gene: 5. The CDR3 contains 14 residues. Germline CDR1 and CDR2: SGHNT and YYREEE (reference sequence). CDR3 loop: CASSLEGRVDIQYF. The DNA of the CDR3 is TGTGCCAGCAGCTTGGAGGGGAGGGTGGACATTCAGTACTTC.

This chain joins TRBV9 and TRBJ2-5, with 8 bases lining up with TRBD2. Germline V CDR1 and CDR2: SGDLS, YYNGEE. The ends lost 3 bases at V and 1 base at J; junction bases unmatched: 8. CDR3 length: 16 residues. The DNA for the CDR3 is TGTGCCAGCAGCGCGACGGGCGGGGGGTTCCAAGAGACCCAGTACTTC. This translates into CASSATGGGFQETQYF.

The rearrangement uses TRBV18 and TRBJ1-5; 7 bases match TRBD1. This CDR3 is 15 amino acids long. Germline V gene lookup returns CDR1 KGHSH and CDR2 LQKENI. V was pared by 3 bases and J by 1 base, with 3 bases of the junction left unmatched. The CDR3 reads CASSPSGQSNQPQHF. In DNA, the CDR3 is TGTGCCAGCTCACCTTCGGGACAGAGCAATCAGCCCCAGCATTTT.

This clone occurred a few times. The chain has TRBV7-2 and TRBJ2-1, with 8 bases fitting TRBD1. Germline CDR1 and CDR2: SGHTA and FQGNSA. V was pared by 5 bases and J by 13 bases, with 7 bases of the junction left unmatched. CDR3 length: 12 amino acids. CDR3 bases: TGTGCCAGCAGCCGCAGGACAGGGTACCAGTTCTTC. Translated, it gives CASSRRTGYQFF.

The rearrangement links TRBV15 to TRBJ2-7; 7 bases align to TRBD2. V lost 1 base and J lost 2; bases outside the gene matches: 2. The CDR3 has 14 residues. Looked up from germline, CDR1 is LNHNV and CDR2 is YYDKDF (reference sequence). CDR3 protein: CATSRGGTTYEQYF. The CDR3 nucleotides are TGTGCCACCAGCAGAGGAGGGACTACCTACGAGCAGTACTTC. Supplemented by reference TRBV15 and TRBJ2-7, the full variable domain reads DAMVIQNPRYQVTQFGKPVTLSCSQTLNHNVMYWYQQKSSQAPKLLFHYYDKDFNNEADTPDNFQSRRPNTSFCFLDIRSPGLGDTAMYLCATSRGGTTYEQYFGPGTRLTVT.

CDR3 sequence (DNA): TGTGCCAGTAGCTCCACAGGGGGCAACGAGCAGTACTTC. As protein: CASSSTGGNEQYF. The chain uses TRBV19 and TRBJ2-7, with 9 bases fitting TRBD1. Germline trimming cut 6 bases from V and 5 bases from J; bases unmatched to any gene: 5. CDR1 and CDR2 from the germline V gene are LNHDA and SQIVND (reference sequence). The CDR3 loop spans 13 amino acids. The full variable domain, with the rest looked up from reference TRBV19 and TRBJ2-7, is DGGITQSPKYLFRKEGQNVTLSCEQNLNHDAMYWYRQDPGQGLRLIYYSQIVNDFQKGDIAEGYSVSREKKESFPLTVTSAQKNPTAFYLCASSSTGGNEQYFGPGTRLTVT.

The chain recombines TRBV30 with TRBJ2-3, with 7 bases lining up with TRBD1. The CDR3 covers 12 residues. Looked up from germline, CDR1 is GTSNPN and CDR2 is SVGIG (reference sequence). J gave up 4 bases and V 4 bases, and 2 bases lay outside the gene matches. The CDR3 coding sequence is TGTGCCTGGAACAGGGGCTCAGATACGCAGTATTTT. Translating gives CAWNRGSDTQYF.

The CDR3 nucleotides read TGCGCCAGCAGCCAAGACTCGAGCTCCTACAATGAGCAGTTCTTC. Translated: CASSQDSSSYNEQFF. The chain couples TRBV4-3 to TRBJ2-1; no definite D call. CDR1 is LGHNA, CDR2 YSLEER, per germline. With 0 bases removed from V and 0 bases from J, the gap between germline ends came to 6 bases. This CDR3 comprises 15 residues.

This clone showed up just a few times. V and J are TRBV19 and TRBJ2-5; 7 positions agree with TRBD1. Germline CDR1 reads LNHDA; CDR2 reads SQIVND (reference sequence). The CDR3 has 14 residues. The junction had 1 base not matched to a gene; V was cut back by 2 bases and J by 1 base. This CDR3 reads CASSINRGQETQYF. CDR3 coding DNA: TGTGCCAGTAGTATAAACAGGGGCCAAGAGACCCAGTACTTC.